The 19 T cell receptor beta chains listed next were all sequenced from one sample in a study of T cell responses to AZD1222 COVID-19 vaccine. Assay used: immunoSEQ multiplex PCR; TCRdb lists only in-frame clones, some missing. The table lists 100,000 to 150,000 clones, roughly 92% of them singletons. Sequences were derived from peripheral blood, sampled on day 0 of AZD1222 vaccination. These receptor sequences come from an adult in good health.

The genes are TRBV3-1 (or the pseudogene TRBV3-2) and TRBJ2-3; D is perhaps TRBD2 (6 bases). Germline lookup yields CDR1 LGHDT and CDR2 YNNKEL (reference sequence). V lost 0 bases, J lost 1 base, and 11 bases lay in between. The CDR3 totals 16 residues. Here the CDR3 reads CASSQDMGGGTDTQYF. CDR3 in DNA: TGTGCCAGCAGCCAAGATATGGGCGGGGGCACAGATACGCAGTATTTT.

J is TRBJ1-1 and V is TRBV19, with no clear D. V lost 6 bases to trimming and J lost 0 bases, with 14 bases between them. CDR1 is LNHDA and CDR2 is SQIVND in the germline V gene (reference sequence). This CDR3 comprises 15 residues. The chain's CDR3 is CASRSYGNMNTEAFF. The CDR3 DNA is TGTGCCAGTAGAAGTTATGGTAACATGAACACTGAAGCTTTCTTT.

V and J are TRBV5-1 and TRBJ1-3; D unclear. Trimming took 4 bases from V and 6 from J, leaving 14 bases between them. Germline V gene sequence: CDR1 SGHRS, CDR2 YFSETQ. The CDR3 spans 14 residues. The CDR3 coding sequence is TGCGCCAGCAGCCCGTGGGGAGGCGAAAACACCATATATTTT. This gives the protein CASSPWGGENTIYF. Looking up the rest from reference TRBV5-1 and TRBJ1-3 gives the full variable domain: KAGVTQTPRYLIKTRGQQVTLSCSPISGHRSVSWYQQTPGQGLQFLFEYFSETQRNKGNFPGRFSGRQFSNSRSEMNVSTLELGDSALYLCASSPWGGENTIYFGEGSWLTVV.

The chain couples TRBV29-1 to TRBJ2-7; D may be TRBD1 (5 bases). V was trimmed by 6 bases and J by 0 bases, leaving 12 bases between them. The CDR3 extends over 13 amino acids. Per the germline V gene, CDR1 is SQVTM and CDR2 is ANQGSEA. CDR3 protein: CSVETVNSYEQYF. CDR3 sequence (DNA): TGCAGCGTCGAGACAGTCAACTCCTACGAGCAGTACTTC.

The genes are TRBV11-3 and TRBJ1-1; possibly TRBD1 for D (6 bases). The CDR3 runs to 13 residues. Germline CDR1 is SGHNT and CDR2 is YENEEA. Deletions cut 5 bases from V and 5 bases from J, with 12 bases between. The CDR3 coding sequence is TGTGCCAGCAGCCACCCCCAGGGGACTGAAGCTTTCTTT. It yields the protein CASSHPQGTEAFF.

The V and J genes are TRBV10-2 and TRBJ1-3, with D hard to call. V gave up 8 bases and J gave up 0 bases, with 11 bases separating them. The CDR3 runs to 14 residues. The germline V gene encodes CDR1 WSHSY and CDR2 SAAADI. The CDR3 nucleotides read TGCGCCAGCTCCCGGGCCTACTCTGGAAACACCATATATTTT. Amino acid sequence: CASSRAYSGNTIYF.

The chain is built from TRBV7-3 and TRBJ1-1; D gene unclear. This CDR3 comprises 13 residues. Germline values: CDR1 SGHTA, CDR2 FQGTGA. Trimming left V 3 bases short and J 1 base short, with 6 bases between. CDR3 sequence (DNA): TGTGCCAGCAGCTTGTCCGGGAACACTGAAGCTTTCTTT. Protein: CASSLSGNTEAFF.

This rearrangement joins TRBV6-6 to TRBJ1-1; D ambiguous. Germline CDR1 is MNHNY and CDR2 is SVGAGI (reference sequence). The V end lost 8 bases, the J end lost 0 bases, and 13 bases lay between the germline ends. The CDR3 loop spans 14 amino acids. The CDR3 DNA sequence: TGTGCCAGCGCCAAATTAGGATTGAACACTGAAGCTTTCTTT. It specifies CASAKLGLNTEAFF.

The chain links TRBV2 to TRBJ2-1, with TRBD1 identical over 7 bases. With 8 bases clipped from V and 7 bases from J, the junction kept 8 bases outside the gene matches. The germline CDR1 and CDR2 sequences are SNHLY and FYNNEI. This CDR3 has 13 amino acids. The CDR3 sequence is CASLSQGTNEQFF. CDR3 nucleotides: TGTGCCAGCTTGTCACAGGGGACGAATGAGCAGTTCTTC. The variable domain in full, completed from reference TRBV2 and TRBJ2-1, reads EPEVTQTPSHQVTQMGQEVILRCVPISNHLYFYWYRQILGQKVEFLVSFYNNEISEKSEIFDDQFSVERPDGSNFTLKIRSTKLEDSAMYFCASLSQGTNEQFFGPGTRLTVL.

The V gene is TRBV18, the J gene TRBJ1-2; the match to TRBD1 covers 8 bases. This CDR3 has 14 amino acids. The V gene end was trimmed by 7 bases and the J gene end by 2 bases; junction bases not matched to a gene: 6. CDR1 KGHSH and CDR2 LQKENI come from the germline V gene. The CDR3 spells CASWTGTVNYGYTF. The CDR3 coding sequence is TGTGCCAGCTGGACAGGGACTGTGAACTATGGCTACACCTTC.

The chain combines TRBV18 with TRBJ2-7, with 7 bases aligning to TRBD2. CDR3 size: 15 residues. The J segment lost 3 bases and the V segment lost 3 bases, leaving 8 bases of the junction unmatched. Germline-derived CDR1 and CDR2 are KGHSH and LQKENI. Here the CDR3 DNA reads TGTGCCAGCTCACCGGCTGCGGGAGTCAACTACGAGCAGTACGTC. Its protein is CASSPAAGVNYEQYV.

The gene calls are TRBV6-5 and TRBJ2-7; D gene uncertain. Per germline, CDR1 MNHEY and CDR2 SVGAGI. V was pared by 7 bases and J by 4 bases, with 5 bases between. This CDR3 has 10 amino acids. In nucleotides, the CDR3 is TGTGCCAGCAACTATTACGAGCAGTACTTC. Translated: CASNYYEQYF.

This rearrangement joins TRBV4-3 to TRBJ1-5; possible D gene TRBD1, 5 bases. The CDR3 contains 13 residues. V lost 6 bases to trimming and J lost 3 bases, with 9 bases between them. Germline assignment: CDR1 LGHNA and CDR2 YSLEER. CDR3 residues: CASSPGFNQPQHF. For the CDR3, the DNA is TGCGCCAGCAGTCCAGGGTTCAATCAGCCCCAGCATTTT.

The chain recombines TRBV6-6 with TRBJ1-1; no definite D call. The V end lost 0 bases, the J end lost 3 bases, and 11 bases lay between the germline ends. Germline V CDR1 and CDR2: MNHNY, SVGAGI (reference sequence). The CDR3 runs 15 residues. CDR3 region: CASSYSYGSDTEAFF. DNA of the CDR3: TGTGCCAGCAGTTACTCGTACGGATCGGACACTGAAGCTTTCTTT.

As DNA, the CDR3 is TGTGCCAGCAGCCCTACCAATGGACTTCAAGCTGGGGAGCAGTACTTC. Translation gives CASSPTNGLQAGEQYF. This chain uses TRBV7-6 with TRBJ2-7; D possibly corresponds to TRBD2 (5 bases). Germline assignment: CDR1 SGHVS and CDR2 FNYEAQ. V lost 5 bases to trimming and J lost 7 bases, with 24 bases between them. This CDR3 spans 16 amino acids. Full variable domain (outside the CDR3, taken from reference TRBV7-6 and TRBJ2-7): GAGVSQSPRYKVTKRGQDVALRCDPISGHVSLYWYRQALGQGPEFLTYFNYEAQQDKSGLPNDRFSAERPEGSISTLTIQRTEQRDSAMYRCASSPTNGLQAGEQYFGPGTRLTVT.

CDR3 nucleotides: TGTGCCAGCAGCCCCCCGAGTTACAGATCAAAGGACACTGAAGCTTTCTTT. This encodes CASSPPSYRSKDTEAFF. The chain links TRBV7-9 to TRBJ1-1, with D unresolved. Germline CDR1 reads SEHNR; CDR2 reads FQNEAQ (reference sequence). This CDR3 has 17 amino acids. Trimming left V 5 bases short and J 3 bases short, with 22 bases between.

The chain combines TRBV5-1 with TRBJ2-2; no definite D call. Germline V lookup: CDR1 SGHRS, CDR2 YFSETQ. This CDR3 has 13 residues. V was cut by 3 bases and J by 3 bases, with 6 bases left in between. CDR3 coding DNA: TGCGCCAGCAGCTCACTTGACACCGGGGAGCTGTTTTTT. Protein product: CASSSLDTGELFF.

The chain couples TRBV24-1 to TRBJ2-5, with a tentative D call TRBD2 (6 bases). Germline lookup yields CDR1 KGHDR and CDR2 SFDVKD. V lost 7 bases and J lost 5, with 16 bases in between. The CDR3 runs to 14 residues. DNA of the CDR3: TGTGCCACCAGAGGAACTAGTGGAGGGGAGACCCAGTACTTC. Protein product: CATRGTSGGETQYF.

J is TRBJ2-7 and V is TRBV4-1, with a weak D call TRBD1 (5 bases). V lost 1 base and J lost 4, with 11 bases in between. Germline values: CDR1 MGHRA, CDR2 YSYEKL. CDR3 length equals 14 residues. Here the CDR3 DNA reads TGCGCCAGCAGCCAAGGCCCGACAGAGTACGAGCAGTACTTC. Translation: CASSQGPTEYEQYF.